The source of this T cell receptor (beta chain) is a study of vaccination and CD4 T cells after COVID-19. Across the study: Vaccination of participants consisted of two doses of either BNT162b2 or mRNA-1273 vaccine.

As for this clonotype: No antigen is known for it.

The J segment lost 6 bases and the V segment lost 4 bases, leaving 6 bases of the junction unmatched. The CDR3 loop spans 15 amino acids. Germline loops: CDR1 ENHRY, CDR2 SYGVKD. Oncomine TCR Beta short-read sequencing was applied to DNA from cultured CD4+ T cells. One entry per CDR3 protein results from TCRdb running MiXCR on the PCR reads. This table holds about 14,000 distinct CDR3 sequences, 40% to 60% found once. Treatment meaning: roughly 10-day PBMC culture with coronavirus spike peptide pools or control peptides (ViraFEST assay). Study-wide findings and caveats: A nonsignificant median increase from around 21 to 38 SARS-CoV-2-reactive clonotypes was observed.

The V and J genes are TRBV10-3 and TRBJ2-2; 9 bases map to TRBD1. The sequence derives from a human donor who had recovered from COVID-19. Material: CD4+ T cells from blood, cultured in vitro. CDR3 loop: CAISVGQGGSGELFF. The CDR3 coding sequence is TGTGCCATCAGTGTGGGACAGGGTGGCTCCGGGGAGCTGTTTTTT.